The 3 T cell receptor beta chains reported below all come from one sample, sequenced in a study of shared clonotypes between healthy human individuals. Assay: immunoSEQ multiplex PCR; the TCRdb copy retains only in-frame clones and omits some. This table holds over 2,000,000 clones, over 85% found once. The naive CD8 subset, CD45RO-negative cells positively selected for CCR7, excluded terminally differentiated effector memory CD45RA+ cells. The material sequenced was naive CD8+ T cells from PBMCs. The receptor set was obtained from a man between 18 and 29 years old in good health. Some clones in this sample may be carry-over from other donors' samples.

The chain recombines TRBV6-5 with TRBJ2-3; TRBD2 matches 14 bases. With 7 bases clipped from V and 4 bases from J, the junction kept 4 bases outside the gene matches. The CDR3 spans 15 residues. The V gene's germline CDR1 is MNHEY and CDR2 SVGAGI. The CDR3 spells CASTRLAGGADTQYF. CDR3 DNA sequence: TGTGCCAGCACCCGACTAGCGGGAGGGGCAGATACGCAGTATTTT.

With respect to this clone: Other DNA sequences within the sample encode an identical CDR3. CDR3 bases: TGCAGCGTTCTGACAGGGGCGACCTACGAGCAGTACTTC. This codes for CSVLTGATYEQYF. The rearrangement joins TRBV29-1 to TRBJ2-7; 8 bases match TRBD1. Germline lookup yields CDR1 SQVTM and CDR2 ANQGSEA. This CDR3 contains 13 residues. Trimming at V came to 5 bases and at J to 2 bases, leaving 5 bases not matched to a gene.

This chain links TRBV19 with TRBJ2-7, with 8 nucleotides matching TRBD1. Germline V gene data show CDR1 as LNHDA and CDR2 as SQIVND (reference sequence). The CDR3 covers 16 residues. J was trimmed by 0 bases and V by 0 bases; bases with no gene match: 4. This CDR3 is CASSIDWTGSSYEQYF. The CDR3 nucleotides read TGTGCCAGTAGTATAGACTGGACAGGGAGCTCCTACGAGCAGTACTTC.